The 27 T cell receptor beta chains given below trace back to one sample, sequenced in a study of siplizumab effects on memory and regulatory T cells. Generated by immunoSEQ multiplex PCR, the TCRdb table keeps only in-frame clones and is missing some. The sample shows some 100,000 clones, about 91% of them seen only once. Source material: CD4+ T cells sorted from blood. The receptors here all came from a human donor in good health. Some clones in this sample may be carry-over from other donors' samples.

This clone appeared a single time. V gene TRBV2 combines with J gene TRBJ2-6, with TRBD1 as a possible D gene (5 bases). The CDR3 sequence is 15 residues long. V lost 5 bases and J 0 bases, leaving 8 bases between the germline ends. Germline CDR1 SNHLY, CDR2 FYNNEI. CDR3 amino acids: CASSSQGSGANVLTF. The CDR3 DNA follows: TGTGCCAGCAGTTCCCAGGGCTCTGGGGCCAACGTCCTGACTTTC.

The gene calls are TRBV19 and TRBJ1-1; D possibly corresponds to TRBD1 (6 bases). The V end was cut by 6 bases, the J end by 4 bases, with 12 bases between. This CDR3 comprises 13 residues. The V gene's germline CDR1 is LNHDA and CDR2 SQIVND (reference sequence). This CDR3 reads CASRYRDVTEAFF. In nucleotides, the CDR3 is TGTGCCAGTAGATACAGGGATGTCACTGAAGCTTTCTTT.

The V gene is TRBV19, the J gene TRBJ1-2, with 9 nucleotides matching TRBD1. With V trimmed by 5 bases and J by 0 bases, 7 bases remained unmatched. The germline gives CDR1 LNHDA, CDR2 SQIVND (reference sequence). This CDR3 comprises 16 residues. CDR3 nucleotide sequence: TGTGCCAGTAGTGCGGACAGGGGACGAGCTAACTATGGCTACACCTTC. It specifies CASSADRGRANYGYTF.

The rearrangement joins TRBV5-4 to TRBJ2-1; 8 bases are a match to TRBD2. The trim removed 4 bases at V and 5 bases at J, leaving 8 bases unmatched. This CDR3 spans 15 amino acids. The germline V gene encodes CDR1 SGHNT and CDR2 YYREEE (reference sequence). Here the CDR3 DNA reads TGTGCCAGCAGCCCGGGACTAGAGAAAAACAATGAGCAGTTCTTC. It codes for CASSPGLEKNNEQFF.

The chain's CDR3 is CASTLRGNTEAFF. The CDR3 DNA is TGTGCCAGCACCCTCCGGGGAAACACTGAAGCTTTCTTT. The chain joins TRBV6-1 to TRBJ1-1; D gene unclear. V was pared by 7 bases and J by 2 bases, with 11 bases between. Germline V gene sequence: CDR1 MNHNS, CDR2 SASEGT. CDR3 length equals 13 residues.

Concerning this clone itself: The sample contains more than one DNA sequence encoding this CDR3. V gene TRBV18 combines with J gene TRBJ1-4; no firm D call. The V and J ends lost 6 bases and 0 bases respectively, with 8 bases between them. This CDR3 is 14 amino acids long. CDR1 is KGHSH and CDR2 is LQKENI in the germline V gene. CDR3: CASSQGATNEKLFF. In DNA, the CDR3 is TGTGCCAGCTCCCAAGGAGCAACTAATGAAAAACTGTTTTTT.

The chain carries TRBV5-6 and TRBJ1-1, with D perhaps TRBD1 (6 bases). The length of the CDR3 is 15 residues. Germline V gene data show CDR1 as SGHDT and CDR2 as YYEEEE. The V end lost 0 bases, the J end lost 6 bases, and 15 bases lay between the germline ends. CDR3 loop: CASSLVGRGAAEAFF. CDR3 nucleotide sequence: TGTGCCAGCAGCTTGGTGGGCAGGGGCGCCGCTGAAGCTTTCTTT. The full variable domain, completed using reference TRBV5-6 and TRBJ1-1, is DAGVTQSPTHLIKTRGQQVTLRCSPKSGHDTVSWYQQALGQGPQFIFQYYEEEERQRGNFPDRFSGHQFPNYSSELNVNALLLGDSALYLCASSLVGRGAAEAFFGQGTRLTVV.

The rearrangement joins TRBV29-1 to TRBJ2-3; 11 positions agree with TRBD2. The CDR3 contains 15 residues. Germline V lookup: CDR1 SQVTM, CDR2 ANQGSEA. CDR3 region: CTILAGGYNTDTQYF. DNA for the CDR3: TGCACCATCCTAGCGGGAGGATATAACACAGATACGCAGTATTTT.

The V and J genes are TRBV6-1 and TRBJ2-1, with D tentatively TRBD1 or TRBD2 (5 bases each). The ends were cut back, 3 bases at V and 2 bases at J, with 11 bases in the middle. Looked up from germline, CDR1 is MNHNS and CDR2 is SASEGT. The CDR3 covers 15 residues. For the CDR3, the DNA is TGTGCCAGCAGTGAGCTTTGGGGGACCTACAATGAGCAGTTCTTC. Its translation: CASSELWGTYNEQFF.

The chain employs TRBV7-8 and TRBJ1-4; D is undetermined. The length of the CDR3 is 12 residues. Germline lookup yields CDR1 SGHVS and CDR2 FQNEAQ. V lost 1 base and J 8 bases, leaving 5 bases between the germline ends. CDR3 bases: TGTGCCAGCAGCTTAGGCCAGGAAAAACTGTTTTTT. Translation gives CASSLGQEKLFF.

This chain uses TRBV6-1 with TRBJ1-5; D is possibly TRBD1 (5 bases). The CDR3 sequence is 15 residues long. V lost 1 base and J lost 7, with 14 bases in between. In germline, CDR1 is MNHNS, CDR2 SASEGT. Here the CDR3 DNA reads TGTGCCAGCAGTGAAGGAAGAAGGGGTTTGCAGCCCCAGCATTTT. Translating gives CASSEGRRGLQPQHF.

The J gene is TRBJ2-7, the V gene TRBV5-1, with 9 bases matching TRBD2. CDR1 is SGHRS and CDR2 is YFSETQ in the germline V gene. This CDR3 has 16 residues. The trim removed 0 bases at V and 3 bases at J, leaving 7 bases unmatched. The CDR3 sequence: CASSLVLAGVHYEQYF. CDR3 nucleotide sequence: TGCGCCAGCAGCTTGGTACTAGCGGGTGTACACTACGAGCAGTACTTC.

This sequence joins TRBV5-4 and TRBJ1-1; D unresolved. V lost 2 bases and J 1 base, leaving 9 bases between the germline ends. This CDR3 contains 14 residues. Per the germline V gene, CDR1 is SGHNT and CDR2 is YYREEE (reference sequence). The CDR3 loop reads CASSLRQSNTEAFF. The CDR3 region has the DNA TGTGCCAGCAGCTTAAGGCAGTCGAACACTGAAGCTTTCTTT.

The rearrangement joins TRBV7-3 to TRBJ2-1; 14 nucleotides line up with TRBD2. V gave up 2 bases and J gave up 8 bases; unmatched junction bases: 8. The CDR3 has 17 amino acids. In germline, CDR1 is SGHTA, CDR2 FQGTGA. The CDR3 spells CASSLLGTSGSVYEQFF. CDR3 nucleotides: TGTGCCAGCAGCTTATTGGGGACTAGCGGGAGTGTCTATGAGCAGTTCTTC.

V and J are TRBV11-2 and TRBJ2-5; tentatively, D is TRBD2 (6 bases). The ends were cut back, 4 bases at V and 7 bases at J, with 13 bases in the middle. CDR1 and CDR2 (germline): SGHAT, FQNNGV. The CDR3 spans 13 residues. CDR3 bases: TGTGCCAGCAGCTCGGGACTCGGCGGGACCCAGTACTTC. It is translated as CASSSGLGGTQYF.

The chain joins TRBV18 to TRBJ2-5, with D tentatively TRBD1 or TRBD2 (5 bases each). V was shortened by 3 bases and J by 0 bases, with 11 bases between the two germline ends. The germline V gene encodes CDR1 KGHSH and CDR2 LQKENI. The CDR3 loop spans 15 amino acids. CDR3 nucleotide sequence: TGTGCCAGCTCACCGGGACGGATGTACCAAGAGACCCAGTACTTC. As protein: CASSPGRMYQETQYF.

The chain is built from TRBV7-2 and TRBJ2-3, with D possibly TRBD1 on 6 matching bases. The CDR3 has 16 amino acids. Germline assignment: CDR1 SGHTA and CDR2 FQGNSA. Trimming removed 2 bases at V and 0 bases at J, with 12 bases between. Here the CDR3 reads CASSLLGHISTDTQYF. The CDR3 DNA is TGTGCCAGCAGCTTATTGGGACATATCAGCACAGATACGCAGTATTTT.

This rearrangement joins TRBV2 to TRBJ2-6; D unresolved. V lost 8 bases and J lost 1, with 3 bases in between. Germline CDR1 is SNHLY and CDR2 is FYNNEI. The CDR3 contains 12 residues. CDR3 residues: CASGSGANVLTF. In DNA, the CDR3 is TGTGCCAGCGGATCTGGGGCCAACGTCCTGACTTTC.

This sequence joins TRBV6-5 and TRBJ1-2; D is perhaps TRBD1 (5 bases). V was pared by 6 bases and J by 2 bases, with 13 bases between. CDR1 is MNHEY and CDR2 is SVGAGI in the germline V gene. The CDR3 consists of 14 residues. The CDR3 DNA is TGTGCCAGCAGCCCCACAGGACCGAACTATGGCTACACCTTC. Encoded protein: CASSPTGPNYGYTF.

The chain recombines TRBV5-6 with TRBJ2-7; a possible D gene is TRBD1 (6 bases). CDR1 and CDR2 (germline): SGHDT, YYEEEE. The V and J ends lost 0 bases and 3 bases respectively, with 19 bases between them. The CDR3 sequence is 17 residues long. CDR3 region: CASSLDQGLRGVYEQYF. The CDR3 DNA sequence: TGTGCCAGCAGCTTGGATCAGGGGCTACGGGGAGTCTACGAGCAGTACTTC.

The chain links TRBV23-1 to TRBJ2-2; perhaps TRBD2 as D (5 bases). TRBV23-1 is an ORF for which the function is uncertain. The V end was cut by 7 bases, the J end by 7 bases, with 10 bases between. The CDR3 has 12 amino acids. CDR3 sequence (DNA): TGCGCCAGCAATGTGGCGGGCGGGGAGCTGTTTTTT. As protein: CASNVAGGELFF.

The chain uses TRBV2 and TRBJ2-1, with D tentatively TRBD2 (5 bases). Per the germline V gene, CDR1 is SNHLY and CDR2 is FYNNEI. Trimming pared 4 bases from V and 5 bases from J, leaving 12 bases between. The CDR3 loop spans 14 amino acids. The chain's CDR3 is CASSGGSRNNEQFF. The CDR3 DNA reads as TGTGCCAGCAGTGGAGGGAGCAGGAACAATGAGCAGTTCTTC.

The chain employs TRBV6-1 and TRBJ2-3; 10 bases are shared with TRBD2. Germline loops: CDR1 MNHNS, CDR2 SASEGT. Trimming cost V 6 bases and J 6 bases; bases outside gene matches: 6. The CDR3 sequence is 14 residues long. CDR3 sequence: CASRLGLAEDTQYF. The CDR3 DNA reads TGTGCCAGCAGACTAGGACTAGCGGAGGATACGCAGTATTTT.

The chain carries TRBV18 and TRBJ2-7, with TRBD2 as a possible D gene (6 bases). Germline CDR1 KGHSH, CDR2 LQKENI. The CDR3 extends over 15 amino acids. Trimming took off 4 bases at V and 2 bases at J, with 15 bases between the two ends. The CDR3: CASSQTSTSPYEQYF. The CDR3 DNA is TGTGCCAGCTCACAAACTAGCACCAGCCCCTACGAGCAGTACTTC.

The V gene is TRBV28, the J gene TRBJ2-7; no reliable D call. Trimming took 1 base from V and 0 from J, leaving 10 bases between them. This CDR3 spans 15 amino acids. Germline V gene data show CDR1 as MDHEN and CDR2 as SYDVKM. This CDR3 reads CASSLSTTVSYEQYF. Here the CDR3 DNA reads TGTGCCAGCAGTTTATCTACGACGGTCTCCTACGAGCAGTACTTC. Together with reference TRBV28 and TRBJ2-7, the CDR3 gives the full variable domain: DVKVTQSSRYLVKRTGEKVFLECVQDMDHENMFWYRQDPGLGLRLIYFSYDVKMKEKGDIPEGYSVSREKKERFSLILESASTNQTSMYLCASSLSTTVSYEQYFGPGTRLTVT.

The chain links TRBV10-2 to TRBJ2-1; a possible D gene is TRBD2 (5 bases). V gave up 2 bases and J gave up 0 bases, with 11 bases separating them. The CDR3 consists of 16 residues. CDR1 and CDR2 from the germline V gene are WSHSY and SAAADI. CDR3 bases: TGCGCCAGCAGTGAGGTAGCGCCCAGCTCCTACAATGAGCAGTTCTTC. It translates to CASSEVAPSSYNEQFF.

The chain recombines TRBV5-6 with TRBJ2-1, with TRBD2 matching 9 bases. CDR3 size: 12 residues. The germline V gene has CDR1 SGHDT and CDR2 YYEEEE. Trimming removed 4 bases from V and 13 bases from J; junction bases left unmatched: 6. The CDR3 DNA is TGTGCCAGCAGCCCCTCTAGCGGGACCCAGTTCTTC. The encoded protein is CASSPSSGTQFF.